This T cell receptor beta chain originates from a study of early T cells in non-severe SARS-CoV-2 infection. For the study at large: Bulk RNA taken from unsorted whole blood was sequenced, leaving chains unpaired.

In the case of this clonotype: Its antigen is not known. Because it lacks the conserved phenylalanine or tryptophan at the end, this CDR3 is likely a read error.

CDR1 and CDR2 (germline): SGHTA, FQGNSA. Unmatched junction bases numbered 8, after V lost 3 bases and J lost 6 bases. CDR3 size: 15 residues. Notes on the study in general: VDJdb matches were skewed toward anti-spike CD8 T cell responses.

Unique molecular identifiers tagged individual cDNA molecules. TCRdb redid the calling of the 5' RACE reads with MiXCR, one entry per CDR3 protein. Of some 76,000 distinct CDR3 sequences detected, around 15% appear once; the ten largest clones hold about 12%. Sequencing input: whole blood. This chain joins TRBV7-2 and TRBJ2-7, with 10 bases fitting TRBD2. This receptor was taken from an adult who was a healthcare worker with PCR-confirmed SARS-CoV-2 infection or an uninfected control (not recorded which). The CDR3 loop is CASSFSGRAYGEQYL. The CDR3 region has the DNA TGTGCCAGCAGCTTCAGCGGGAGGGCCTACGGCGAGCAGTACCTC.